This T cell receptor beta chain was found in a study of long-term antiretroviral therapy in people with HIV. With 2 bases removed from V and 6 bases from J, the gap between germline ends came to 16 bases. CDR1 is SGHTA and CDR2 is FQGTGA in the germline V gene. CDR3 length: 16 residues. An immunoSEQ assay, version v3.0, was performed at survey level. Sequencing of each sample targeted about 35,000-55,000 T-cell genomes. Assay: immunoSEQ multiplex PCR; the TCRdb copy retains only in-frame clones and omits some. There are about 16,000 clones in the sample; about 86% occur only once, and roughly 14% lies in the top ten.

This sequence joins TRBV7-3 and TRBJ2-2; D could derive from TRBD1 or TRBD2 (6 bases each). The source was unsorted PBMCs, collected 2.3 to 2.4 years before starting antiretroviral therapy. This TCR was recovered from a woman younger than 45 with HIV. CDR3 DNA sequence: TGTGCCAGCAGCTTAGAACAGGGAGGTAAAGCCGGGGAGCTGTTTTTT. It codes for CASSLEQGGKAGELFF.